The 4 T cell receptor beta chains given below trace back to one sample, sequenced in a study of T cells after posttransplantation cyclophosphamide. Assay used: immunoSEQ multiplex PCR; TCRdb lists only in-frame clones, some missing. The top ten hold approximately 0.59% of the sample, which has 20,000 to 25,000 clones, 73% seen once. The specimen sequenced was memory CD4+ T cells sorted from PBMCs. The receptors were sampled from a woman aged 60-75 years in good health, CMV-negative, and a related stem cell transplant donor.

CDR3 sequence: CASSLTSGDYNEQFF. In DNA form, the CDR3 reads TGTGCCAGCAGCTTAACTAGCGGAGATTACAATGAGCAGTTCTTC. The chain has TRBV7-2 and TRBJ2-1; 8 bases match TRBD2. Germline lookup yields CDR1 SGHTA and CDR2 FQGNSA. The ends lost 2 bases at V and 4 bases at J; junction bases unmatched: 4. The CDR3 has 15 residues.

The rearrangement uses TRBV7-6 and TRBJ2-2, with TRBD1 matching over 7 bases. CDR1 SGHVS and CDR2 FNYEAQ come from the germline V gene. V was clipped by 7 bases and J by 5 bases; unmatched bases: 10. The CDR3 length is 15 residues. The CDR3 region is CASTFRGGGTGELFF. The CDR3 DNA reads as TGTGCCAGCACCTTTCGAGGGGGCGGTACCGGGGAGCTGTTTTTT.

V usage is TRBV19 and J usage is TRBJ2-6; TRBD1 aligns across 7 bases. The CDR3 sequence is 16 residues long. V trimming: 6 bases; J trimming: 0 bases; junction bases outside the gene matches: 5. Germline V lookup: CDR1 LNHDA, CDR2 SQIVND (reference sequence). CDR3 sequence: CASSRGLFSGANVLTF. In DNA form, the CDR3 reads TGTGCCAGTAGCAGGGGGTTATTCTCTGGGGCCAACGTCCTGACTTTC. Using reference TRBV19 and TRBJ2-6 for the parts outside the CDR3, the full variable domain is DGGITQSPKYLFRKEGQNVTLSCEQNLNHDAMYWYRQDPGQGLRLIYYSQIVNDFQKGDIAEGYSVSREKKESFPLTVTSAQKNPTAFYLCASSRGLFSGANVLTFGAGSRLTVL.

The chain is built from TRBV7-8 and TRBJ2-1, with 11 nucleotides matching TRBD1. Germline lookup yields CDR1 SGHVS and CDR2 FQNEAQ. This CDR3 is built from 16 residues. J gave up 7 bases and V 4 bases, and 9 bases lay outside the gene matches. The CDR3 DNA follows: TGTGCCAGCAGCTCTCGCCGGGACAGGGGGTATAATGAGCAGTTCTTC. This codes for CASSSRRDRGYNEQFF.